This T cell receptor (beta chain) was sequenced in a study of spatial heterogeneity in lung cancer. For the study at large: Detection of beta-chain sequences consistently exceeded that of alpha-chain sequences.

MiXCR, run by TCRdb on the 5' RACE reads, gives a single entry per CDR3 protein. Of under 25,000 distinct CDR3 sequences listed, over 4.5% are singletons. This clonotype was counted many times. Germline loops: CDR1 MDHEN, CDR2 SYDVKM. V dropped 2 bases and J dropped 7 bases, with 17 bases sitting between them. The CDR3 length is 15 residues. Noted time point: sample taken at primary tumor resection. Sequencing was performed on whole RNA extracted from tumor and nontumor lung tissue, or from frozen PBMC, and the material was left unsorted. This sample comprised PBMCs, obtained at surgery. The TCR was taken from a male donor with early-stage non-small cell lung cancer. The rearrangement joins TRBV28 to TRBJ1-1; tentative D call: TRBD1 (5 bases). CDR3 nucleotide sequence: TGTGCCAGCAGTTTACCCGACAGACTGAACGTTGAAGCTTTCTTT. It is translated as CASSLPDRLNVEAFF.